This record concerns one TCR beta chain sequence. Its antigen remains unknown. The sample comes from a study of cytomegalovirus exposure and HLA in healthy donors. Trimming pared 7 bases from V and 5 bases from J, leaving 14 bases between. Germline values: CDR1 SNHLY, CDR2 FYNNEI. The length of the CDR3 is 13 residues. Study findings and constraints: Earlier results showed most TCR beta V segments being productive about 87% or about 30% of the time. With later analysis, a missense DCLRE1C variant became linked to TCR beta V- and J-gene trimming. HLA alleles showed associations with 15,000 to 20,000 TCR beta sequences in a later analysis, at a 0.05 false discovery rate. Reports credit the classifier with highly specific, highly sensitive diagnosis of cytomegalovirus status.

It was with 60 Vbeta and 13 Jbeta primers that the PCR ran. Sequencing used immunoSEQ multiplex PCR; TCRdb keeps in-frame clones, though not all of them. The data show over 85,000 clones, less than 8% seen once. The V gene is TRBV2, the J gene TRBJ2-5; D might be TRBD2 (6 bases). The source is a man in his fifties or sixties in good health and CMV-seronegative. The sequenced material came from PBMCs. The CDR3 protein is CASTEGLRETQYF. The CDR3 coding sequence is TGTGCCAGCACCGAGGGACTGCGGGAGACCCAGTACTTC.